The 4 T cell receptor beta chains below were found in one sample sequenced in a study of vaccination and CD4 T cells after COVID-19. No antigens are known for them. The study sequenced cultured CD4+ T cell DNA using the Oncomine TCR Beta short-read assay. Using its own MiXCR run on the PCR reads, TCRdb lists one record per CDR3 protein. Here the sample spans 7,500 to 10,000 distinct CDR3 sequences, about 21% being singletons. Described treatment: roughly ten-day PBMC culture with coronavirus spike peptide pools or control peptides (ViraFEST assay). Specimen: CD4+ T cells from blood, cultured in vitro, collected after SARS-CoV-2 vaccination. The receptors here all came from a human donor who had recovered from COVID-19.

This clonotype occurred once. The V call is TRBV18, the J call TRBJ2-7; 14 nucleotides match TRBD2. Trimming at V came to 3 bases and at J to 0 bases, leaving 1 base not matched to a gene. Germline CDR1 reads KGHSH; CDR2 reads LQKENI. CDR3 length: 16 amino acids. This CDR3 reads CASSPGLAGGSYEQYF. CDR3 bases: TGTGCCAGCTCACCCGGACTAGCGGGAGGCTCCTACGAGCAGTACTTC. Drawing the rest from reference TRBV18 and TRBJ2-7, the complete variable domain is NAGVMQNPRHLVRRRGQEARLRCSPMKGHSHVYWYRQLPEEGLKFMVYLQKENIIDESGMPKERFSAEFPKEGPSILRIQQVVRGDSAAYFCASSPGLAGGSYEQYFGPGTRLTVT.

In its sample, this clonotype ranks as medium-sized. J is TRBJ2-7 and V is TRBV7-2; perhaps D is TRBD1 or TRBD2 (5 bases each). The CDR3 loop spans 17 amino acids. Trimming took off 5 bases at V and 0 bases at J, with 20 bases between the two ends. CDR1 is SGHTA and CDR2 is FQGNSA in the germline V gene. As DNA, the CDR3 is TGTGCCAGCAGCAACCCCGTGGGGAGACAGAGCTCCTACGAGCAGTACTTC. It codes for CASSNPVGRQSSYEQYF.

V usage is TRBV4-3 and J usage is TRBJ1-6; weak D call: TRBD1 (6 bases). Between the trimmed V and J ends, which lost 0 bases and 5 bases, there was a span of 17 bases. Germline V gene lookup returns CDR1 LGHNA and CDR2 YSLEER. The CDR3 has 18 amino acids. The DNA for the CDR3 is TGCGCCAGCAGCCAAGAGCCTCAGGGGATAGCGAATAATTCACCCCTCCACTTT. Protein product: CASSQEPQGIANNSPLHF.

By share, this clonotype ranks as medium-sized. J is TRBJ2-3 and V is TRBV20-1; 7 nucleotides align to TRBD2. This CDR3 region has 17 residues. The germline gives CDR1 DFQATT, CDR2 SNEGSKA (reference sequence). Germline trimming cut 6 bases from V and 1 base from J; bases unmatched to any gene: 16. The CDR3 coding sequence is TGCAGTGCCGCCAAGGGGAGTCTAGCGGCTGGCACAGATACGCAGTATTTT. Translated, it gives CSAAKGSLAAGTDTQYF.